Below, 29 T cell receptor beta chains from the same sample are listed, as sequenced in a study of T cell responses to AZD1222 COVID-19 vaccine (dated by TCRdb to 2020 to 2022). The time point label of this sample denotes: about 28 days (+/-7) after the second vaccine dose. The library was produced with the immunoSEQ multiplex PCR assay. TCRdb took this table from immuneACCESS and kept in-frame rearrangements with V and J called. Such tables lack part of the clones; where checked against another copy, unresolved V genes explain under half of the gap, and the rest is unexplained. Here the sample has about 35,000 clones; approximately 84% occur a single time. About 11% of the sample is in the top ten clones. This material consisted of peripheral blood, taken 28 days after the second AZD1222 dose. These receptors were taken from an adult who received the AZD1222 COVID-19 vaccine.

The chain carries TRBV30 and TRBJ1-3; D is perhaps TRBD1 (5 bases). Germline V gene sequence: CDR1 GTSNPN, CDR2 SVGIG (reference sequence). This CDR3 is 14 amino acids long. V was cut by 2 bases and J by 1 base, with 9 bases left in between. DNA of the CDR3: TGTGCCTGGAGTTTCGGGGGATCTGGAAACACCATATATTTT. Its protein is CAWSFGGSGNTIYF.

The V gene is TRBV27, the J gene TRBJ2-2, with 10 bases fitting TRBD2. The CDR3 sequence is 15 residues long. V lost 3 bases to trimming and J lost 4 bases; unmatched junction nucleotides: 2. Germline V gene sequence: CDR1 MNHEY, CDR2 SMNVEV (reference sequence). The CDR3 DNA follows: TGTGCCAGCAGTTTTCGACTAGCGGGCACCGGGGAGCTGTTTTTT. This codes for CASSFRLAGTGELFF.

This rearrangement joins TRBV7-2 to TRBJ2-1; 8 nucleotides match TRBD2. CDR3 length: 16 residues. V shed 5 bases, J shed 7 bases, and the junction held 13 bases outside the gene matches. Germline V gene sequence: CDR1 SGHTA, CDR2 FQGNSA. The CDR3 DNA is TGTGCCAGCAGCCCCCCGGGGGTAGCGGGGCAGAATGAGCAGTTCTTC. It codes for CASSPPGVAGQNEQFF.

The chain joins TRBV7-3 to TRBJ2-5; D may match TRBD1 or TRBD2 (5 bases each). The CDR3 extends over 13 amino acids. V was clipped by 5 bases and J by 5 bases, with 12 bases between them. Germline loops: CDR1 SGHTA, CDR2 FQGTGA. This CDR3 reads CASSRDHTETQYF. In DNA form, the CDR3 reads TGTGCCAGCAGCCGGGACCACACGGAGACCCAGTACTTC.

The chain recombines TRBV19 with TRBJ2-2; no clear D. The V end was cut by 1 base, the J end by 10 bases, with 4 bases between. Per the germline V gene, CDR1 is LNHDA and CDR2 is SQIVND (reference sequence). There are 11 residues in the CDR3. The chain's CDR3 is CASSIGPELFF. The CDR3 nucleotides are TGTGCCAGTAGTATAGGGCCGGAGCTGTTTTTT. The full variable domain, with the rest looked up from reference TRBV19 and TRBJ2-2, is DGGITQSPKYLFRKEGQNVTLSCEQNLNHDAMYWYRQDPGQGLRLIYYSQIVNDFQKGDIAEGYSVSREKKESFPLTVTSAQKNPTAFYLCASSIGPELFFGEGSRLTVL.

The chain is built from TRBV2 and TRBJ1-1; D is undetermined. Trimming left V 1 base short and J 8 bases short, with 11 bases between. CDR3 length equals 13 residues. Germline CDR1 is SNHLY and CDR2 is FYNNEI. The CDR3 loop is CASSEGSQLEAFF. The CDR3 DNA reads TGTGCCAGCAGTGAAGGGTCGCAGTTGGAAGCTTTCTTT.

In DNA, the CDR3 is TGTGCCAGCAGGGTCGGGACTAGCTCTTACTACAATGAGCAGTTCTTC. It yields the protein CASRVGTSSYYNEQFF. V gene TRBV2 combines with J gene TRBJ2-1, with 9 bases that match TRBD2. With 6 bases clipped from V and 3 bases from J, the junction kept 9 bases outside the gene matches. Germline-derived CDR1 and CDR2 are SNHLY and FYNNEI. The CDR3 extends over 16 amino acids.

CDR3 sequence: CATQLAGGYEQFF. In DNA form, the CDR3 reads TGCGCCACCCAACTAGCGGGAGGGTATGAGCAGTTCTTC. The V and J genes are TRBV5-1 and TRBJ2-1, with 13 positions matching TRBD2. Losses at the gene ends were 9 bases for V and 8 bases for J; bases not matched to a gene: 5. The CDR3 contains 13 residues. Germline CDR1 reads SGHRS; CDR2 reads YFSETQ.

This chain uses TRBV6-5 with TRBJ1-1, with D hard to call. The CDR3 loop spans 13 amino acids. Germline V gives CDR1 MNHEY, CDR2 SVGAGI. The ends were cut back, 7 bases at V and 0 bases at J, with 9 bases in the middle. CDR3 protein: CASKKAMNTEAFF. DNA for the CDR3: TGTGCCAGCAAAAAGGCGATGAACACTGAAGCTTTCTTT.

The chain uses TRBV10-2 and TRBJ1-2; 8 nucleotides line up with TRBD1. Germline assignment: CDR1 WSHSY and CDR2 SAAADI. Germline trimming cut 5 bases from V and 8 bases from J; bases unmatched to any gene: 7. CDR3 length: 13 amino acids. CDR3: CASSLDRANGYTF. The CDR3 bases are TGCGCCAGCAGTTTGGACAGGGCGAACGGCTACACCTTC.

The chain carries TRBV28 and TRBJ2-1; 9 nucleotides agree with TRBD1. CDR1 and CDR2 from the germline V gene are MDHEN and SYDVKM. The CDR3 is 17 amino acids. The ends lost 5 bases at V and 7 bases at J; junction bases unmatched: 15. The CDR3 protein is CASSTHRGRLGGNEQFF. In DNA form, the CDR3 reads TGTGCCAGCAGTACCCACAGGGGGCGCCTGGGGGGGAATGAGCAGTTCTTC.

The gene calls are TRBV3-1 (or the pseudogene TRBV3-2) and TRBJ2-3, with D unclear. The CDR3 runs 11 residues. The germline CDR1 and CDR2 sequences are LGHDT and YNNKEL (reference sequence). V lost 4 bases and J lost 5, with 4 bases in between. CDR3 DNA: TGTGCCAGCAGCCTGGGAGATACGCAGTATTTT. Translating gives CASSLGDTQYF.

The rearrangement joins TRBV6-5 to TRBJ1-2, with D possibly being TRBD1 (6 bases). The CDR3 is 13 residues long. V was shortened by 6 bases and J by 6 bases, with 14 bases between the two germline ends. The germline V gene has CDR1 MNHEY and CDR2 SVGAGI. This chain's CDR3 is CASSPPGAHGYTF. The CDR3 nucleotides read TGTGCCAGCAGCCCCCCAGGGGCCCATGGCTACACCTTC.

This sequence joins TRBV15 and TRBJ1-1; D gene ambiguous. Germline V gene lookup returns CDR1 LNHNV and CDR2 YYDKDF (reference sequence). Between the trimmed V and J ends, which lost 3 bases and 8 bases, there was a span of 10 bases. This CDR3 comprises 12 residues. The CDR3 DNA reads as TGTGCCACCAGCAGGGGCCGAGGGGAAGCTTTCTTT. Translation: CATSRGRGEAFF.

The rearrangement joins TRBV7-2 to TRBJ2-3; 7 bases map to TRBD2. The trim removed 5 bases at V and 10 bases at J, leaving 9 bases unmatched. This CDR3 has 13 amino acids. The V gene's germline CDR1 is SGHTA and CDR2 FQGNSA. DNA of the CDR3: TGTGCCAGCAGCCCAAAACCGGGGGGTCCGCAGTATTTT. Residues: CASSPKPGGPQYF.

The chain recombines TRBV29-1 with TRBJ1-1, with D unclear. V was cut by 4 bases and J by 2 bases, with 14 bases left in between. CDR3 length: 14 amino acids. Germline CDR1 and CDR2: SQVTM and ANQGSEA. CDR3: CSVAGNGYNTEAFF. In DNA form, the CDR3 reads TGCAGCGTTGCGGGAAACGGTTATAACACTGAAGCTTTCTTT.

The gene calls are TRBV27 and TRBJ2-1; D remains unclear. V was trimmed by 7 bases and J by 0 bases, leaving 10 bases between them. CDR1 MNHEY and CDR2 SMNVEV come from the germline V gene (reference sequence). The CDR3 has 14 residues. CDR3 in amino acids: CASTPRVSYNEQFF. The CDR3 coding sequence is TGTGCCAGCACCCCACGGGTCTCCTACAATGAGCAGTTCTTC.

This clone was detected only a few times. The chain has TRBV6-1 and TRBJ1-3; D gene unclear. V lost 3 bases and J 0 bases, leaving 6 bases between the germline ends. The CDR3 is made up of 14 amino acids. Germline loops: CDR1 MNHNS, CDR2 SASEGT. The CDR3: CASSDAASGNTIYF. DNA for the CDR3: TGTGCCAGCAGTGACGCCGCCTCTGGAAACACCATATATTTT.

V and J are TRBV6-5 and TRBJ2-5, with 12 bases identical to TRBD2. Germline V gene data show CDR1 as MNHEY and CDR2 as SVGAGI. The J segment lost 4 bases and the V segment lost 0 bases, leaving 0 bases of the junction unmatched. The CDR3 runs to 15 residues. The CDR3 sequence is CASSYSTSGRETQYF. In DNA form, the CDR3 reads TGTGCCAGCAGTTACTCGACTAGCGGGAGAGAGACCCAGTACTTC.

The V call is TRBV2, the J call TRBJ1-4, with 7 bases that match TRBD1. This CDR3 region has 15 residues. The trim removed 6 bases at V and 7 bases at J, leaving 11 bases unmatched. Germline assignment: CDR1 SNHLY and CDR2 FYNNEI. CDR3 sequence reads: CASRFERQGREKLFF. CDR3 nucleotides: TGTGCCAGCAGATTCGAGAGACAGGGTCGTGAAAAACTGTTTTTT.

The chain employs TRBV20-1 and TRBJ1-1; no firm D call. The CDR3 runs to 11 residues. Germline-derived CDR1 and CDR2 are DFQATT and SNEGSKA (reference sequence). V was trimmed by 0 bases and J by 8 bases, leaving 7 bases between them. The CDR3 nucleotides are TGCAGTGCTAGAGATGTAGGGGAAGCTTTCTTT. Its protein is CSARDVGEAFF.

The chain links TRBV21-1 to TRBJ1-5; TRBD1, as called in the table, went unchecked against the DNA. TRBV21-1 is listed as a pseudogene. The CDR3 totals 14 residues. This CDR3 is CAIRGQGRDQPQHF. The CDR3 DNA reads as TGTGCCATTCGGGGACAGGGTCGGGATCAGCCCCAGCATTTT.

The chain is built from TRBV5-1 and TRBJ2-2, with TRBD2 identical over 9 bases. CDR3 length equals 17 residues. V shed 1 base and J 0 bases; nucleotides not matched to a gene: 4. Looked up from germline, CDR1 is SGHRS and CDR2 is YFSETQ. In DNA form, the CDR3 reads TGCGCCAGCAGCTTGTTTAGCGGGGGCCCGAACACCGGGGAGCTGTTTTTT. Encoded protein: CASSLFSGGPNTGELFF.

The chain links TRBV3-1 (or the pseudogene TRBV3-2) to TRBJ2-3; 9 bases fit TRBD2. The CDR3 runs 18 residues. With 4 bases clipped from V and 4 bases from J, the junction kept 15 bases outside the gene matches. Germline CDR1 reads LGHDT; CDR2 reads YNNKEL (reference sequence). The CDR3, as DNA: TGTGCCAGCAGCCTTGTGGCGGGGGGGACCGGGAGAGCAGATACGCAGTATTTT. Protein sequence: CASSLVAGGTGRADTQYF.

V and J are TRBV6-5 and TRBJ1-4, with D unresolved. The CDR3 loop spans 11 amino acids. Trimming removed 8 bases from V and 8 bases from J, with 9 bases in between. Germline V gives CDR1 MNHEY, CDR2 SVGAGI. In DNA form, the CDR3 reads TGTGCCAGCGCCTTTGGGGAAAAACTGTTTTTT. Its translation is CASAFGEKLFF.

In its sample, this clone was seen a few times. The chain recombines TRBV5-1 with TRBJ1-6; 9 bases match TRBD1. This CDR3 comprises 16 residues. V gave up 5 bases and J gave up 7 bases; unmatched junction bases: 10. Germline loops: CDR1 SGHRS, CDR2 YFSETQ. CDR3: CASRFQDRGPNSPLHF. The CDR3 DNA reads TGCGCCAGCAGATTCCAGGACAGGGGCCCGAATTCACCCCTCCACTTT.

The V gene is TRBV2, the J gene TRBJ2-7, with 8 nucleotides matching TRBD1. From germline, CDR1 is SNHLY and CDR2 FYNNEI. J was trimmed by 0 bases and V by 5 bases; bases with no gene match: 9. CDR3 size: 16 residues. CDR3 sequence (DNA): TGTGCCAGCAGTCGAGCAGGGGGCCCGAGCTCCTACGAGCAGTACTTC. Protein: CASSRAGGPSSYEQYF.

CDR3 nucleotide sequence: TGTGCCAGCAGTTCCGGGACAGGGGACACCGGGGAGCTGTTTTTT. It codes for CASSSGTGDTGELFF. The V call is TRBV6-5, the J call TRBJ2-2, with TRBD1 matching over 10 bases. Per germline, CDR1 MNHEY and CDR2 SVGAGI. Losses at the gene ends were 4 bases for V and 3 bases for J; bases not matched to a gene: 2. The CDR3 spans 15 residues.

V and J are TRBV28 and TRBJ1-6; 7 nucleotides align to TRBD1. Losses at the gene ends were 2 bases for V and 7 bases for J; bases not matched to a gene: 8. CDR1 and CDR2 from the germline V gene are MDHEN and SYDVKM. The CDR3 runs 16 residues. The CDR3 region has the DNA TGTGCCAGCAGTTTAGCAGGGGGAGAAGGAAATTCACCCCTCCACTTT. Protein product: CASSLAGGEGNSPLHF.